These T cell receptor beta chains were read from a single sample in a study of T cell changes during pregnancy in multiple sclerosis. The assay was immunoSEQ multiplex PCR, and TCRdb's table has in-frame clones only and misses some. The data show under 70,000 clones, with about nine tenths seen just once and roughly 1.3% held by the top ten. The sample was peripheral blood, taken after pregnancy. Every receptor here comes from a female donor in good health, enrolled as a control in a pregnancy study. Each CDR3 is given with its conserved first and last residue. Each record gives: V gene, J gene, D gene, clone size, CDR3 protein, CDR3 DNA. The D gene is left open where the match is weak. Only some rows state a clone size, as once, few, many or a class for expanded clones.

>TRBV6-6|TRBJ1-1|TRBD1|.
CASSYQGANTEAFF
TGTGCCAGCAGTTACCAGGGGGCTAACACTGAAGCTTTCTTT
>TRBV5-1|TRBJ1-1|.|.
CASKYAGANEAFF
TGCGCCAGCAAATATGCGGGGGCAAATGAAGCTTTCTTT
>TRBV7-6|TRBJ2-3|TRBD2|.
CASSLNAGGRTDTQYF
TGTGCCAGCAGCTTAAATGCGGGGGGACGGACAGATACGCAGTATTTT
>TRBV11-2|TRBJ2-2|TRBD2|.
CASSQLAGTFGELFF
TGTGCCAGCAGCCAACTAGCGGGGACGTTCGGGGAGCTGTTTTTT
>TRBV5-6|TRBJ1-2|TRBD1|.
CASSDTGGNGYTF
TGTGCCAGCAGCGATACAGGGGGGAATGGCTACACCTTC
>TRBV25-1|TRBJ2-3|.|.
CASSNTGFTTDTQYF
TGTGCCAGCAGTAACACAGGGTTTACCACAGATACGCAGTATTTT
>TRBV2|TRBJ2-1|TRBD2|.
CASSGHSGGLLYNEQFF
TGTGCCAGCAGTGGTCATAGCGGGGGGCTTTTGTACAATGAGCAGTTCTTC
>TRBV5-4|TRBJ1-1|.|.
CASSLHSSIYTEAFF
TGTGCCAGCAGCTTGCATAGCAGTATTTACACTGAAGCTTTCTTT
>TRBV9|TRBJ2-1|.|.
CASTQAERGGNNEQFF
TGTGCCAGCACTCAAGCGGAGAGGGGGGGAAACAATGAGCAGTTCTTC
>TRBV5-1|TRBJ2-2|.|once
CASSLVLGGELFF
TGCGCCAGCAGCTTGGTGCTCGGCGGGGAGCTGTTTTTT
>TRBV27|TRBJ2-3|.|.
CAWGQGQYF
TGTGCCTGGGGGCAGGGGCAGTATTTT
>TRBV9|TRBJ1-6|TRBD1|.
CASSGWDREPNSPLHF
TGTGCCAGCAGCGGATGGGACAGGGAACCTAATTCACCCCTCCACTTT
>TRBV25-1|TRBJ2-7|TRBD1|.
CASRPQELGGDRFYEQYF
TGTGCCAGCAGACCTCAGGAGCTAGGGGGCGATCGTTTCTACGAGCAGTACTTC
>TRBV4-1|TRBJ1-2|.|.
CASSQVGGTGYTF
TGCGCCAGCAGCCAAGTCGGGGGGACCGGCTACACCTTC
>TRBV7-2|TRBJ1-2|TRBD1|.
CASRSTGGAGYGYTF
TGTGCCAGCAGGTCTACAGGGGGTGCGGGCTATGGCTACACCTTC
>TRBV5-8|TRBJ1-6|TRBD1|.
CASSLATGGSYNSPLHF
TGTGCCAGCAGCTTGGCAACAGGGGGATCCTATAATTCACCCCTCCACTTT
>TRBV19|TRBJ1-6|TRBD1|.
CASNPGQRSSYNSPLHF
TGTGCCAGTAATCCGGGACAGAGGAGCTCCTATAATTCACCCCTCCACTTT
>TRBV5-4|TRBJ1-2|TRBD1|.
CASSPDRGRGYTF
TGTGCCAGCAGCCCCGACAGGGGGCGAGGCTACACCTTC
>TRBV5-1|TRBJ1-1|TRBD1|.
CASKERTGTNTEAFF
TGCGCCAGCAAGGAAAGGACAGGGACGAACACTGAAGCTTTCTTT
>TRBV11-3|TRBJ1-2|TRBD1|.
CASSLAGTGWYGYTF
TGTGCCAGCAGCTTAGCCGGGACAGGGTGGTATGGCTACACCTTC
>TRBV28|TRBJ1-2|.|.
CASSFHWGGRTSGYTF
TGTGCCAGCAGTTTCCACTGGGGGGGGCGCACTTCTGGCTACACCTTC
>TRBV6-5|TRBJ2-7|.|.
CASSYSTGRSYEQYF
TGTGCCAGCAGTTACTCAACAGGGCGATCCTACGAGCAGTACTTC
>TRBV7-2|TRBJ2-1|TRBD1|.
CASSLALGTGKDEQFF
TGTGCCAGCAGCTTAGCCCTCGGGACAGGGAAGGATGAGCAGTTCTTC
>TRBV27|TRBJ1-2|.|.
CASSFQGSNYGYTF
TGTGCCAGCAGTTTCCAGGGTTCCAACTATGGCTACACCTTC
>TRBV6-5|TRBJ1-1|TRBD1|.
CASNTDRGGKRQAFF
TGTGCCAGCAACACCGACAGGGGAGGGAAGAGGCAAGCTTTCTTT
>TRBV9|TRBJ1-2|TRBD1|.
CASSAGDSRNYGYTF
TGTGCCAGCAGCGCCGGGGACAGTAGGAACTATGGCTACACCTTC
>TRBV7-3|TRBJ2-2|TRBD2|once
CASSLTSHTGELFF
TGTGCCAGCAGCTTGACTAGCCACACCGGGGAGCTGTTTTTT
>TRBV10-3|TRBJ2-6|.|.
CATIRGSGANVLTF
TGTGCCACCATAAGGGGATCTGGGGCCAACGTCCTGACTTTC
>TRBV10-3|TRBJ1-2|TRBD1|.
CAIRSDRGLGYTF
TGTGCCATCAGGTCGGACAGGGGGCTTGGCTACACCTTC
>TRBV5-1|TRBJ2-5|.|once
CASSLGVAGETQYF
TGCGCCAGCAGCTTGGGGGTGGCAGGGGAGACCCAGTACTTC
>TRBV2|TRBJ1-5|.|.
CASSESGKNQPQHF
TGTGCCAGCAGTGAAAGCGGGAAGAATCAGCCCCAGCATTTT
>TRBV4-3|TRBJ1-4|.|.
CASATSATNEKLFF
TGCGCCAGTGCCACGTCGGCAACTAATGAAAAACTGTTTTTT
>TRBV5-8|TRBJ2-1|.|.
CASGSGGPFF
TGTGCCAGCGGGTCCGGGGGGCCGTTCTTC
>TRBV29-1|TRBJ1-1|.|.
CSVPATGNTEAFF
TGCAGCGTCCCCGCCACAGGGAACACTGAAGCTTTCTTT
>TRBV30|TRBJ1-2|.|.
CAWSVHRTNYGYTF
TGTGCCTGGAGTGTACACAGGACTAACTATGGCTACACCTTC
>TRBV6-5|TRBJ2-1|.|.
CASSYSTEVNEQFF
TGTGCCAGCAGTTACTCGACCGAGGTCAATGAGCAGTTCTTC
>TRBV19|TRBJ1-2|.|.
CASSIGDTGYTF
TGTGCCAGTAGTATAGGGGACACCGGCTACACCTTC
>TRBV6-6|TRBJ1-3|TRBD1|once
CASSLDRGVTNTIYF
TGTGCCAGCAGCCTGGACAGGGGGGTAACAAACACCATATATTTT
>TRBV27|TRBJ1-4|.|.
CASRTAGGTNEKLFF
TGTGCCAGCAGGACAGCGGGGGGAACTAATGAAAAACTGTTTTTT
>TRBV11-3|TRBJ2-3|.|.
CASSGRWDTQYF
TGTGCCAGCTCTGGGCGCTGGGATACGCAGTATTTT
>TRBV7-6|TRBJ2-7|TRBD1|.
CASSPDEGATPYEQYF
TGTGCCAGCAGCCCAGACGAGGGGGCCACCCCCTACGAGCAGTACTTC
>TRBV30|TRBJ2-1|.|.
CAWIQRYEQFF
TGTGCCTGGATCCAGCGATATGAGCAGTTCTTC